Each of the 10 T cell receptor beta chains below was sequenced from the same sample in a study of T cell responses to AZD1222 COVID-19 vaccine. Libraries were prepared by immunoSEQ multiplex PCR; TCRdb keeps only in-frame clonotypes and omits some of them. The data contain about 85,000 clones, about 87% of them singletons. The starting material was peripheral blood, obtained on day 0 of AZD1222 vaccination. The receptors shown here come from an adult in good health.

This chain links TRBV18 with TRBJ1-5; 8 bases are shared with TRBD1. J lost 5 bases, V lost 4 bases, and 1 base had no gene match. The CDR3 has 13 amino acids. Germline V lookup: CDR1 KGHSH, CDR2 LQKENI. CDR3 protein: CASSQQGDQPQHF. CDR3 bases: TGTGCCAGCTCACAACAGGGGGATCAGCCCCAGCATTTT.

This chain connects TRBV3-1 (or the pseudogene TRBV3-2) to TRBJ2-1; 10 bases are shared with TRBD2. Germline assignment: CDR1 LGHDT and CDR2 YNNKEL (reference sequence). Unmatched junction bases numbered 4, after V lost 2 bases and J lost 9 bases. This CDR3 spans 14 amino acids. CDR3 nucleotides: TGTGCCAGCAGCCAAACCTTAGCGGGAGGTGAGCAGTTCTTC. It is translated as CASSQTLAGGEQFF.

The V call is TRBV6-5, the J call TRBJ2-1; TRBD1 might be the D (6 bases). Per the germline V gene, CDR1 is MNHEY and CDR2 is SVGAGI. V was pared by 5 bases and J by 0 bases, with 11 bases between. The CDR3 has 15 amino acids. CDR3 loop: CASSPQGTSYNEQFF. As DNA, the CDR3 is TGTGCCAGCAGTCCACAGGGTACCTCCTACAATGAGCAGTTCTTC.

The rearrangement links TRBV2 to TRBJ1-1, with D perhaps matching TRBD1 (6 bases). From germline, CDR1 is SNHLY and CDR2 FYNNEI. The CDR3 is 15 amino acids. Trimming pared 6 bases from V and 5 bases from J, leaving 19 bases between. CDR3 coding DNA: TGTGCCAGCAGCCCGCAGACAGGCCGAGGGACTGAAGCTTTCTTT. Translation gives CASSPQTGRGTEAFF.

This sequence joins TRBV6-5 and TRBJ2-3; D is unresolved. V dropped 0 bases and J dropped 9 bases, with 7 bases sitting between them. CDR3 length equals 12 residues. CDR1 and CDR2 (germline): MNHEY, SVGAGI. Here the CDR3 reads CASSYSSGTQYF. As DNA, the CDR3 is TGTGCCAGCAGTTACTCCTCCGGAACGCAGTATTTT.

The rearrangement uses TRBV5-1 and TRBJ2-1, with TRBD2 matching 9 bases. The CDR3 consists of 16 residues. Germline V gives CDR1 SGHRS, CDR2 YFSETQ. J gave up 3 bases and V 0 bases, and 4 bases lay outside the gene matches. The CDR3 DNA is TGCGCCAGCAGCTTGGCTCTAGCGGGGATCTACAATGAGCAGTTCTTC. Encoded protein: CASSLALAGIYNEQFF. Based on the CDR3 plus reference TRBV5-1 and TRBJ2-1, the full variable domain is KAGVTQTPRYLIKTRGQQVTLSCSPISGHRSVSWYQQTPGQGLQFLFEYFSETQRNKGNFPGRFSGRQFSNSRSEMNVSTLELGDSALYLCASSLALAGIYNEQFFGPGTRLTVL.

This clone was recorded only once. The V call is TRBV5-6, the J call TRBJ1-1; no clear D. The germline CDR1 and CDR2 sequences are SGHDT and YYEEEE. The V end lost 0 bases, the J end lost 0 bases, and 15 bases lay between the germline ends. CDR3 size: 17 residues. CDR3 amino acids: CASSLARDPTLNTEAFF. CDR3 coding DNA: TGTGCCAGCAGCTTGGCCCGGGATCCAACATTGAACACTGAAGCTTTCTTT.

The chain combines TRBV6-2 or TRBV6-3 with TRBJ2-1, with D possibly being TRBD1 or TRBD2 (5 bases each). Germline assignment: CDR1 MNHEY and CDR2 SVGEGT. V lost 0 bases, J lost 7 bases, and 13 bases lay in between. This CDR3 spans 15 amino acids. The DNA for the CDR3 is TGTGCCAGCAGTTACTCGAGGGGACCCCATAATGAGCAGTTCTTC. It specifies CASSYSRGPHNEQFF.

The rearrangement uses TRBV5-1 and TRBJ2-3; 9 bases are a match to TRBD1. Trimming cost V 4 bases and J 0 bases; bases outside gene matches: 6. Per the germline V gene, CDR1 is SGHRS and CDR2 is YFSETQ. The CDR3 consists of 16 residues. CDR3 residues: CASSRRQGVSTDTQYF. The CDR3 coding sequence is TGCGCCAGCAGCAGAAGACAGGGGGTCAGCACAGATACGCAGTATTTT.

V is TRBV19 and J is TRBJ1-2, with 8 positions matching TRBD1. The CDR3 contains 14 residues. V lost 5 bases, J lost 5 bases, and 7 bases stayed unmatched. Germline V gene lookup returns CDR1 LNHDA and CDR2 SQIVND (reference sequence). CDR3 loop: CASSPGTGPYGYTF. The DNA for the CDR3 is TGTGCCAGTAGTCCCGGGACAGGTCCTTATGGCTACACCTTC.